This record concerns one T cell receptor beta chain sequence. The sample originates from a study of blood T cell repertoires in COVID-19. Sequenced by immunoSEQ multiplex PCR; TCRdb stores in-frame clones only, minus some. Of roughly 220,000 clones in the sample, around four fifths were seen once. Losses at the gene ends were 5 bases for V and 7 bases for J; bases not matched to a gene: 10. The CDR3 is 15 residues long. CDR1 and CDR2 (germline): SGHAT, FQNNGV. This sequence was found in a man aged 25-45 years with active or convalescent COVID-19. The sequenced material came from peripheral blood. The chain links TRBV11-2 to TRBJ1-4, with 7 bases fitting TRBD1. The DNA for the CDR3 is TGTGCCAGCAGCCTCAGACAGGGACGGGGTGAAAAACTGTTTTTT. This translates into CASSLRQGRGEKLFF.